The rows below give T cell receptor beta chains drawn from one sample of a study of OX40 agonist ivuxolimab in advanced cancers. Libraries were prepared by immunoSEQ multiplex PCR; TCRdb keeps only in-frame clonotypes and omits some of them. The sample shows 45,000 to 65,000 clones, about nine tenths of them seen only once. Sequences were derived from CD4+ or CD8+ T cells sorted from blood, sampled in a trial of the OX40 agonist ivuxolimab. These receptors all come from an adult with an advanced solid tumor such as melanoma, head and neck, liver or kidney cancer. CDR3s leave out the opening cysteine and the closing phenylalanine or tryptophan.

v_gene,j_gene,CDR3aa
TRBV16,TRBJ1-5,ASSRTGTQPQH
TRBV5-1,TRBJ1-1,ASSLGENTEAF
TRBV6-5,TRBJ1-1,ASRMNTEAF
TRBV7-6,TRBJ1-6,ASSLEGPFGSPLH
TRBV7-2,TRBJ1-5,ASSLDSAGGGFGNQPQH
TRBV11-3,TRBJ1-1,ASSLGGQLNTEAF
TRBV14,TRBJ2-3,ASSQVEPSGSTDTQY
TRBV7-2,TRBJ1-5,ASSPIGTSEEPQH
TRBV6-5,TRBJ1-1,ASRSGKRTEAF
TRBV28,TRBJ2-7,ASSQSGSSEQY
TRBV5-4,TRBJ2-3,ASSLGPTDTQY
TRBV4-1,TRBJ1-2,ASSQGTGGGYGYT
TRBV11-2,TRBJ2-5,ASSLGGQETQY
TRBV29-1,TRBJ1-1,SVAAQGFGNTEAF
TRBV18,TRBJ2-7,ASSPPFGAYEQY
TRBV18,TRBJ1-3,ASSPQGRGGSGNTIY
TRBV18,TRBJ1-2,ASSPGERRGYT
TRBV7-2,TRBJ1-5,ASRRTGASQPQH
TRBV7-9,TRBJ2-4,ASSSIWDTQNIQY
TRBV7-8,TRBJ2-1,ASSPDRNNEQF
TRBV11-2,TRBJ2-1,ASSLVKRWNEQF
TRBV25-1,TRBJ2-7,ASSLTGGYNEQY
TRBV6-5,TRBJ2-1,ASSSPRRAAGNEQF
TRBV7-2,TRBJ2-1,ASSFNRDRIYNEQF
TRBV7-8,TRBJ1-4,ASSLTGMAEKLF
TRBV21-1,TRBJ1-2,ASSNGDRGYGYT
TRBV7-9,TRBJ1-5,ASSRRGEKQPQH
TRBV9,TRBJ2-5,ASSVVSTEGTQY
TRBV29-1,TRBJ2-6,SVYQGSGANVLT
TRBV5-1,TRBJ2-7,ASSLWGEQY